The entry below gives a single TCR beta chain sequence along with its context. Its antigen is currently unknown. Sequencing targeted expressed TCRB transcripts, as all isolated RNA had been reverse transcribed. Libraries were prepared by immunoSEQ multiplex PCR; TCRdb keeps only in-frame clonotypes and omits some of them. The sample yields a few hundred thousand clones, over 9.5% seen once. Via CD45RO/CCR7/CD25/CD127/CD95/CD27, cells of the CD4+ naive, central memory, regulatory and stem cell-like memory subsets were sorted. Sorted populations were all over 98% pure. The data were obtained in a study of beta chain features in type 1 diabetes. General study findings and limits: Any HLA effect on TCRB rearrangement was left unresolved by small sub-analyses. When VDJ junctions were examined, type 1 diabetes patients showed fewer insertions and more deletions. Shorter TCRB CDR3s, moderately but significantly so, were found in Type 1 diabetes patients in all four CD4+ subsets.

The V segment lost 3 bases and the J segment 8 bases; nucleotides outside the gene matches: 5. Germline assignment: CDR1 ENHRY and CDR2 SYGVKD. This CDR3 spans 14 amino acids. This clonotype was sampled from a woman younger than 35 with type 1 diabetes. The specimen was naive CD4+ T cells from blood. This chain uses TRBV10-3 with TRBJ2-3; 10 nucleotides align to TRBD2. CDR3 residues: CAISEVAGGGTQYF. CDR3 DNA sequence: TGTGCCATCAGTGAAGTAGCGGGAGGAGGTACGCAGTATTTT.